Shown below are 9 T cell receptor beta chains from a single sample sequenced in a study of T cell clonality in common variable immunodeficiency. Libraries were prepared by immunoSEQ multiplex PCR; TCRdb keeps only in-frame clonotypes and omits some of them. The specimen has about 50,000 clones, none found just once. The material sequenced was peripheral blood mononuclear cells. The origin of the receptors is a person aged 18 to 69 in good health.

Concerning this clone itself: The read terminates 3 residues before the CDR3 end, so the remaining end is supplied by the germline J gene. The V and J genes are TRBV5-1 and TRBJ2-2, with D perhaps matching TRBD1 (6 bases). CDR1 SGHRS and CDR2 YFSETQ come from the germline V gene. The length of the CDR3 is 16 residues. The CDR3: CASSLGDTTPNEKLFF. The part of the CDR3 DNA that was read is TGCGCCAGCAGCTTGGGGGACACCACACCTAATGAAAAG.

The table lists this clone with many counts. The read ends 3 residues early relative to the CDR3; the germline J gene fills the gap. This chain links TRBV20-1 with TRBJ2-1, with 10 bases fitting TRBD2. The CDR3 consists of 15 residues. Germline V gene data show CDR1 as DFQATT and CDR2 as SNEGSKA (reference sequence). V lost 6 bases, J lost 2 bases, and 7 bases stayed unmatched. The CDR3 DNA, read in part, is TGCAGTGCAGCTAGCGGGAGCGCCACCTACAATGAG. Translation gives CSAASGSATYNE. In full, the CDR3 reads CSAASGSATYNEQFF.

In its sample, this clone was seen many times. The read ends 3 residues shy of where the CDR3 ends; the end is completed using the germline J gene. The chain is built from TRBV4-2 and TRBJ2-2; D gene unclear. CDR1 is LGHNA, CDR2 YNFKEQ, per germline. This CDR3 region has 14 residues. The germline V and J ends were trimmed by 5 bases and 1 base, with 8 bases remaining between them. The CDR3: CASSAQENTGELFF. CDR3 DNA, as far as it was read: TGTGCCAGCAGCGCGCAGGAGAACACCGGGGAG.

At least ten counts were recorded for this clone. The read finishes 3 residues shy of the CDR3 end, and the germline J gene is used to complete it. The chain links TRBV29-1 to TRBJ2-3, with a weak D call TRBD2 (5 bases). Germline V gives CDR1 SQVTM, CDR2 ANQGSEA. This CDR3 contains 14 residues. Trimming stripped 3 bases from V and 4 bases from J, with 14 bases between. CDR3 amino acids: CSVDGMRAADTQYF. The DNA read from the CDR3 is TGCAGCGTTGATGGGATGAGAGCGGCAGATACG.

The table lists this clone with many counts. The read finishes 3 residues shy of the CDR3 end, and the germline J gene is used to complete it. The J gene is TRBJ1-1, the V gene TRBV5-1; D gene uncertain. In germline, CDR1 is SGHRS, CDR2 YFSETQ. The CDR3 is 14 amino acids. Trimming took off 2 bases at V and 4 bases at J, with 12 bases between the two ends. This CDR3 is CASSLWSTGTEAFF. CDR3 bases read: TGCGCCAGCAGCTTATGGTCGACTGGCACTGAA.

Many counts were recorded for this clone. The read ends 3 residues early relative to the CDR3; the germline J gene fills the gap. The chain is built from TRBV10-1 and TRBJ1-1; D is possibly TRBD1 (5 bases). Germline CDR1 is WNHNN and CDR2 is SYGVQD (reference sequence). The CDR3 loop spans 13 amino acids. V was trimmed by 5 bases and J by 1 base, leaving 8 bases between them. The part of the CDR3 DNA that was read is TGCGCCAGCAGTACGACAGCGAACACTGAA. It specifies CASSTTANTE. The full CDR3 reads CASSTTANTEAFF.

This clone was recorded many times. The CDR3 bases that were read are TGTGCCAGCGGATTTAGAGGGGGTGGGGATAATTCACCC. Its protein is CASGFRGGGDNSP. The CDR3 in full is CASGFRGGGDNSPLHF. The chain recombines TRBV7-8 with TRBJ1-6, with D tentatively TRBD1 (6 bases). The read ends 3 residues early relative to the CDR3; the germline J gene fills the gap. CDR3 length equals 16 residues. Per the germline V gene, CDR1 is SGHVS and CDR2 is FQNEAQ. The V end was cut by 8 bases, the J end by 5 bases, with 19 bases between.

This clone was found many times. The read ends 3 residues early relative to the CDR3; the germline J gene fills the gap. This chain connects TRBV18 to TRBJ2-7; no definite D call. CDR1 and CDR2 (germline): KGHSH, LQKENI. The ends were cut back, 0 bases at V and 0 bases at J, with 9 bases in the middle. This CDR3 is built from 15 residues. The CDR3 region is CASSPPSVSSYEQYF. Partial CDR3 DNA: TGTGCCAGCTCACCACCGAGCGTGAGCTCCTACGAG.

Of note for this clone: Read data end 3 residues before the CDR3 end; the end is taken from the germline J gene. V is TRBV20-1 and J is TRBJ1-2; possible D gene TRBD1, 5 bases. CDR1 DFQATT and CDR2 SNEGSKA come from the germline V gene (reference sequence). There are 18 residues in the CDR3. CDR3 sequence reads: CSARVTTELTSGADTYTF. The sequenced part of the CDR3 DNA is TGCAGTGCTAGGGTGACAACCGAATTAACTAGCGGGGCAGATACC.